The clone carrying this T cell receptor beta chain was counted only a few times. Its antigen is as yet unknown. Trimming cost V 4 bases and J 0 bases; bases outside gene matches: 6. Germline V gene data show CDR1 as SNHLY and CDR2 as FYNNEI. This CDR3 region has 15 residues. This record belongs to a study of CD8 T cells in ankylosing spondylitis. Study-level results: Reportedly, significant enrichment of disease-linked clones occurred in matched ankylosing spondylitis synovial fluid. For ankylosing spondylitis blood, a TCR beta motif of seven to nine highly homologous variants appeared characteristic.

Each CDR3 protein is one row after TCRdb ran MiXCR on the 5' RACE reads. Of about 340,000 distinct CDR3 sequences listed, 8% are singletons. The sample consisted of blood, either unsorted or a sorted T cell fraction (not recorded which). The clonotype originates from a male donor with ankylosing spondylitis. The gene calls are TRBV2 and TRBJ2-7; 7 bases match TRBD2. The DNA for the CDR3 is TGTGCCAGCAGTGCCGGGACTACCGGCTCCTACGAGCAGTACTTC. This sequence encodes CASSAGTTGSYEQYF.